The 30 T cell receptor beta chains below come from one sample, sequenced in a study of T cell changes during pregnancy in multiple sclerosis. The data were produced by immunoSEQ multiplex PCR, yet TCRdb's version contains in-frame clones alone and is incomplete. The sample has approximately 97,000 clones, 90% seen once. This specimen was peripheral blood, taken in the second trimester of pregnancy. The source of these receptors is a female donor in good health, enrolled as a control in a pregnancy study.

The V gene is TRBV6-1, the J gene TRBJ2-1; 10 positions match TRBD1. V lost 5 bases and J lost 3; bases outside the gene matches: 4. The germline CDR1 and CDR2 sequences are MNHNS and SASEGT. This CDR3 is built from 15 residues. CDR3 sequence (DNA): TGTGCCAGCAGTAACCGGGACAGGGGCTACAATGAGCAGTTCTTC. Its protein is CASSNRDRGYNEQFF.

CDR3 sequence: CASSQGRGQGRTDTQYF. CDR3 sequence (DNA): TGTGCCAGCAGCCAAGGAAGGGGCCAGGGTCGCACAGATACGCAGTATTTT. The chain uses TRBV4-2 and TRBJ2-3; TRBD1 might be the D (5 bases). From germline, CDR1 is LGHNA and CDR2 YNFKEQ. The CDR3 is 17 amino acids. V was clipped by 1 base and J by 1 base, with 15 bases between them.

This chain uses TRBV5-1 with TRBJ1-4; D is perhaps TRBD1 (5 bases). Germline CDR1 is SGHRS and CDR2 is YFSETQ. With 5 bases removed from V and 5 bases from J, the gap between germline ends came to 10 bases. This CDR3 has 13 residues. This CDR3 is CASRRDGNEKLFF. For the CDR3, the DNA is TGCGCCAGCAGGCGGGACGGGAATGAAAAACTGTTTTTT.

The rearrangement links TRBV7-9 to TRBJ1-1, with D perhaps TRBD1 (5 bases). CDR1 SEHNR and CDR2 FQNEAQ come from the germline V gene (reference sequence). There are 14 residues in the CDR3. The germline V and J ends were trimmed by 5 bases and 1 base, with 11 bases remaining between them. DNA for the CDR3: TGTGCCAGCAGCCCCGGGGGGTGGAACACTGAAGCTTTCTTT. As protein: CASSPGGWNTEAFF.

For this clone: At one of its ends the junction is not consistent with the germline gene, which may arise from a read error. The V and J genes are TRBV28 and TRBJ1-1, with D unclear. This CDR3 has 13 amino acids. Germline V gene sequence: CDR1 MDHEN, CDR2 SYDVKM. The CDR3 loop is CASSFFRNAEAFF. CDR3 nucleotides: TGTGCCAGCAGTTTCTTCAGGAACGCTGAAGCTTTCTTT.

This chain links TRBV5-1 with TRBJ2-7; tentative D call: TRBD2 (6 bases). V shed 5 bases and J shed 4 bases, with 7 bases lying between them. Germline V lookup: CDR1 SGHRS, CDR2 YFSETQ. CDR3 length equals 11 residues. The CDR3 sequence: CASRGGYEQYF. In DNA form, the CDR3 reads TGCGCCAGCAGGGGAGGATACGAGCAGTACTTC.

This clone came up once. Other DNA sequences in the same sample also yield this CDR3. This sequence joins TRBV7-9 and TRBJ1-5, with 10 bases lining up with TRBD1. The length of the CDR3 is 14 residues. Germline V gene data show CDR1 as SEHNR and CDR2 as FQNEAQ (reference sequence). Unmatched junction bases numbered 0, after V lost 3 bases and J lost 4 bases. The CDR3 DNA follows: TGTGCCAGCAGCTTGGACAGGGGGAATCAGCCCCAGCATTTT. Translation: CASSLDRGNQPQHF.

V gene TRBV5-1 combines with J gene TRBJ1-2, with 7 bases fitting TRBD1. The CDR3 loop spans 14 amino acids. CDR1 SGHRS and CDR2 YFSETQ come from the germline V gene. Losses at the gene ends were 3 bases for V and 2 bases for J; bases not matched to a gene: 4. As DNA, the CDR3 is TGCGCCAGCAGCTCCGGGACAGAGAACTATGGCTACACCTTC. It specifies CASSSGTENYGYTF.

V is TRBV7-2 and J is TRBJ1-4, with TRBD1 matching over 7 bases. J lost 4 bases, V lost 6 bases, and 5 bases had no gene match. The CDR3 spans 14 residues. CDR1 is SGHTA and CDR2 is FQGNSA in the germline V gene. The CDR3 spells CASSRDSNNEKLFF. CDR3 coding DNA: TGTGCCAGCAGTCGGGACAGTAATAATGAAAAACTGTTTTTT.

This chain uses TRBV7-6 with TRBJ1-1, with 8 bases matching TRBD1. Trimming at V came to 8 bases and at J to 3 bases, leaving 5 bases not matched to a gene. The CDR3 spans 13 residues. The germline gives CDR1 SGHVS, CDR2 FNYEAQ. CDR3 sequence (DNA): TGTGCCAGCTCAGGGGGCGCAGACACTGAAGCTTTCTTT. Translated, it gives CASSGGADTEAFF.

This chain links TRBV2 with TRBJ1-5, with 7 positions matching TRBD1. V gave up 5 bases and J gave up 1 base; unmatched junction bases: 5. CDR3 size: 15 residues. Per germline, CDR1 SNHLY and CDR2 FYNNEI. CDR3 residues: CASSFDRASNQPQHF. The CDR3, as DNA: TGTGCCAGCAGTTTTGACAGGGCAAGCAATCAGCCCCAGCATTTT. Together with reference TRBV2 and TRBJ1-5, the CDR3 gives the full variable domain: EPEVTQTPSHQVTQMGQEVILRCVPISNHLYFYWYRQILGQKVEFLVSFYNNEISEKSEIFDDQFSVERPDGSNFTLKIRSTKLEDSAMYFCASSFDRASNQPQHFGDGTRLSIL.

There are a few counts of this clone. The CDR3, as DNA: TGTGCCAGTAGTAAACTTCGGACAGGGAGGGCTGAAGCTTTCTTT. It is translated as CASSKLRTGRAEAFF. The chain has TRBV19 and TRBJ1-1, with 8 bases identical to TRBD1. With V trimmed by 4 bases and J by 6 bases, 10 bases remained unmatched. Germline loops: CDR1 LNHDA, CDR2 SQIVND (reference sequence). The CDR3 is made up of 15 amino acids.

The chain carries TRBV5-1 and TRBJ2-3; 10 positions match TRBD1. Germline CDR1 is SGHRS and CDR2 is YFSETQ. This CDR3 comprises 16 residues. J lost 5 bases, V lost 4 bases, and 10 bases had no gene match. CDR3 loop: CASSRTPGQGIDTQYF. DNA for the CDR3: TGCGCCAGCAGCCGTACACCGGGACAGGGGATAGATACGCAGTATTTT.

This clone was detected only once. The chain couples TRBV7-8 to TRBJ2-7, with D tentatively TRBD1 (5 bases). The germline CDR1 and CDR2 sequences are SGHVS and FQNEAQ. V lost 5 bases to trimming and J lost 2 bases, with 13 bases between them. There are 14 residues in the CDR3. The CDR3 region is CASSQDPGTYEQYF. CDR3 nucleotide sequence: TGTGCCAGCAGCCAGGATCCAGGGACCTACGAGCAGTACTTC.

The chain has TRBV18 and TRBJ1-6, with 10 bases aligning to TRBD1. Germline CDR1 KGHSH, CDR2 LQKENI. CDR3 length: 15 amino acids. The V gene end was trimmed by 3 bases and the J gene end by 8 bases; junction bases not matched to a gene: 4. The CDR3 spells CASSPTTGGHSPLHF. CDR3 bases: TGTGCCAGCTCACCGACGACAGGGGGCCATTCACCCCTCCACTTT.

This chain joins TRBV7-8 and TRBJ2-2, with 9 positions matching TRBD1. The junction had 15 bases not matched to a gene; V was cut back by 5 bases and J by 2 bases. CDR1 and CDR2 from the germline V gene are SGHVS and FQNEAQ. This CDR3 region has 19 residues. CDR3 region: CASSPHRQGVGRNTGELFF. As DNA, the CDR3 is TGTGCCAGCAGCCCACATCGACAGGGGGTGGGTAGAAACACCGGGGAGCTGTTTTTT.

The CDR3 nucleotides are TGTGCCACCAGCAGAGTCCAGCGGGAGGTCCGCACAGATACGCAGTATTTT. This encodes CATSRVQREVRTDTQYF. This chain links TRBV15 with TRBJ2-3, with 9 nucleotides matching TRBD2. Trimming at V came to 1 base and at J to 1 base, leaving 6 bases not matched to a gene. The CDR3 contains 17 residues. Germline V gene sequence: CDR1 LNHNV, CDR2 YYDKDF (reference sequence).

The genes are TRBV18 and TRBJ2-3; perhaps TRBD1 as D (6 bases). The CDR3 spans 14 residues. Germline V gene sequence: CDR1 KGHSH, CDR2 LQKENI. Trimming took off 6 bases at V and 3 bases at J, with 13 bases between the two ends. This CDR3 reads CASSRGRGTDTQYF. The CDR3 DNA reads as TGTGCCAGCTCCAGGGGCCGAGGTACAGATACGCAGTATTTT.

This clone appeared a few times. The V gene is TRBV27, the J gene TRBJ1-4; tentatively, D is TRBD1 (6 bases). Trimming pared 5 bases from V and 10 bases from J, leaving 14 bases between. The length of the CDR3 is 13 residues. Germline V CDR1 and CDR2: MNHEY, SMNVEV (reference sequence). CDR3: CASSQDRKGKLFF. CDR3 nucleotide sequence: TGTGCCAGCAGTCAGGACAGAAAGGGAAAACTGTTTTTT.

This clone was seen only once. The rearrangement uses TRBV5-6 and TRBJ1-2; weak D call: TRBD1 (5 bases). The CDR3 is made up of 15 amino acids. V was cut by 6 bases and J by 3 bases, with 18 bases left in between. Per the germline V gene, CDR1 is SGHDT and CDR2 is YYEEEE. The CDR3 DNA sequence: TGTGCCAGCACCACCGAGGGACTTACCCACTATGGCTACACCTTC. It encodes CASTTEGLTHYGYTF.

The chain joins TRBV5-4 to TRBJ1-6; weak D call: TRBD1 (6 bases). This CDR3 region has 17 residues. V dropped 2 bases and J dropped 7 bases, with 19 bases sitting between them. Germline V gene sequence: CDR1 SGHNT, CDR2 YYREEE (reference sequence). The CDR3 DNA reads TGTGCCAGCAGCTTAAAATCAGGGGTTGATATAAATTCACCCCTCCACTTT. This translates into CASSLKSGVDINSPLHF.

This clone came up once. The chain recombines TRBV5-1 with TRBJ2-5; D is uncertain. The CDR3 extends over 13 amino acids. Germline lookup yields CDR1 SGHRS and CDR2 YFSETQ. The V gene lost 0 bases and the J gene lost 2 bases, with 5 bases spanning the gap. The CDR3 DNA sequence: TGCGCCAGCAGCTTGGATCCGCAAGAGACCCAGTACTTC. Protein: CASSLDPQETQYF.

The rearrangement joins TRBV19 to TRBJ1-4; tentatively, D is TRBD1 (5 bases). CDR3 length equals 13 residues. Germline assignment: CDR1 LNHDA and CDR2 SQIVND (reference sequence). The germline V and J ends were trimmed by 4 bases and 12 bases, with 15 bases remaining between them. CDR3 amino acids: CASSTPLVGELFF. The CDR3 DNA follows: TGTGCCAGTAGTACCCCCCTGGTAGGGGAACTGTTTTTT.

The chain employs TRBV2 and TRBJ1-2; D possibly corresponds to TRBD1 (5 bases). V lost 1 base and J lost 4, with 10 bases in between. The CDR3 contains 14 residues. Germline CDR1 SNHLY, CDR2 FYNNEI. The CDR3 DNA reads TGTGCCAGCAGTGAAGTCGGGGGAGGCTATGGCTACACCTTC. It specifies CASSEVGGGYGYTF.

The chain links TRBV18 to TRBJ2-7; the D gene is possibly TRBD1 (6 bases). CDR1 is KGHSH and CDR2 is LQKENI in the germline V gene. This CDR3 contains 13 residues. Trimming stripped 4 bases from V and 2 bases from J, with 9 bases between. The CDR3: CASSRTETYEQYF. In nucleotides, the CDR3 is TGTGCCAGCTCACGGACAGAAACCTACGAGCAGTACTTC.

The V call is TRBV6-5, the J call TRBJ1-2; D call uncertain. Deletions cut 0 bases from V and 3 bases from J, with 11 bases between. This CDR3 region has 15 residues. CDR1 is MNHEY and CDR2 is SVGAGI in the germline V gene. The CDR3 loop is CASSYSVRIDYGYTF. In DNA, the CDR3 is TGTGCCAGCAGTTACTCGGTGCGAATTGACTATGGCTACACCTTC.

In nucleotides, the CDR3 is TGCGCCAGCAGCCAAGATCAGGGCTACGAGCAGTACTTC. Its translation: CASSQDQGYEQYF. The chain joins TRBV4-3 to TRBJ2-7; maybe TRBD1 (5 bases). Germline V gene lookup returns CDR1 LGHNA and CDR2 YSLEER. The CDR3 is 13 residues long. Trimming shortened V by 0 bases and J by 3 bases, and 6 bases separated the two germline ends.

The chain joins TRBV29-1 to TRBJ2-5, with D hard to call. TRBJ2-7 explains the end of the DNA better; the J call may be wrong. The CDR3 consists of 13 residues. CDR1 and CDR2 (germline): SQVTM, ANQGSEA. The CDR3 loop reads CSVGYGPQREQYF. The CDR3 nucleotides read TGCAGCGTTGGCTATGGTCCTCAGCGCGAGCAGTACTTC.

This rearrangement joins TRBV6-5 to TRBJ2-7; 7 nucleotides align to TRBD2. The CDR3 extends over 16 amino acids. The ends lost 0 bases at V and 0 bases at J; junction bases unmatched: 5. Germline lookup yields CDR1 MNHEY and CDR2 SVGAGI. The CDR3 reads CASSYSSSGTSYEQYF. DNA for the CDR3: TGTGCCAGCAGTTACTCGTCGAGCGGGACCTCCTACGAGCAGTACTTC.

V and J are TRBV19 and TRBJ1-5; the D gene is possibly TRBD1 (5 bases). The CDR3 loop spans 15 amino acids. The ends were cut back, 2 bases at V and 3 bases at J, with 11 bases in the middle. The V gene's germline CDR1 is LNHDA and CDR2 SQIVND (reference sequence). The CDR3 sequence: CASSIRGGDNQPQHF. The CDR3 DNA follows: TGTGCCAGTAGTATACGGGGGGGGGACAATCAGCCCCAGCATTTT.